The TCR beta chain under discussion was sequenced for a study of T-cell memory formation after mild COVID-19. TCRdb independently ran MiXCR on the 5' RACE reads; one entry per CDR3 protein. The data show 200,000 to 250,000 distinct CDR3 sequences, about 11% seen once. This clonotype was seen only a few times. CDR1 is SEHNR and CDR2 is FQNEAQ in the germline V gene (reference sequence). This CDR3 is 14 amino acids long. Between the trimmed V and J ends, which lost 3 bases and 2 bases, there was a span of 10 bases. Sequenced material: PBMCs or a T cell subset sorted from them (not recorded which). The gene calls are TRBV7-9 and TRBJ1-2; D gene ambiguous. The receptor comes from a man aged 18 to 35 who had mild COVID-19 (a few samples of this study predate the infection). Cell type and time point are not known. The CDR3 is CASSFLTANYGYTF. The DNA of the CDR3 is TGTGCCAGCAGCTTCCTGACCGCGAACTATGGCTACACCTTC.